This TCR beta chain appears in the sequencing data of a study of blood T cell repertoires in COVID-19. The protocol was immunoSEQ multiplex PCR, while the TCRdb copy is restricted to in-frame clones and leaves out a portion. The sample includes about 180,000 clones, around 87% of them seen just once. Between the trimmed V and J ends, which lost 1 base and 4 bases, there was a span of 14 bases. Germline loops: CDR1 SGHTA, CDR2 FQGNSA. This CDR3 contains 16 residues. A few counts support this clone. Input material: peripheral blood. This clonotype originated in a young woman with active or convalescent COVID-19. The rearrangement joins TRBV7-2 to TRBJ1-3; D remains unclear. The CDR3 DNA reads as TGTGCCAGCAGCTTAGGGACCACCTGGGAGGGAAACACCATATATTTT. It encodes CASSLGTTWEGNTIYF.